This T cell receptor beta chain was sequenced for a study of OX40 agonist ivuxolimab in advanced cancers. Study-wide findings and caveats: CD8+ T cells averaged more expanded clones than CD4+.

As for this clone: Its antigen remains unidentified.

Sequencing used immunoSEQ multiplex PCR; TCRdb keeps in-frame clones, though not all of them. The sample includes about 72,000 clones, roughly nine tenths seen only once; the top ten take around 10%. There are 12 residues in the CDR3. The V gene's germline CDR1 is MNHNS and CDR2 SASEGT. V dropped 4 bases and J dropped 3 bases, with 7 bases sitting between them. Sequenced here: CD4+ or CD8+ T cells sorted from blood, sampled in a trial of the OX40 agonist ivuxolimab. The chain has TRBV6-1 and TRBJ2-7; the D is unclear. The TCR sequence derives from an adult with an advanced solid tumor such as melanoma, head and neck, liver or kidney cancer. CDR3 nucleotides: TGTGCCAGCAGTGTAATGGGCTACGAGCAGTACTTC. Its protein is CASSVMGYEQYF.